Presented here are 5 T cell receptor beta chains from one specimen sequenced in a study of CD8+CD57+ T cells in acquired aplastic anemia. Genomic DNA, the template, was used for profiling of the TCR beta VDJ and CDR3. TCRdb re-called the reads with MiXCR, one entry per CDR3 protein. Among 120,000 or so distinct CDR3 sequences, 48% were seen once, and the ten largest hold about 2.7%. Sequencing input: sorted CD4+, CD8+, or CD8+CD57+ T cells (not recorded which) from PBMCs. These receptors were obtained from a human donor in good health, serving as a control.

V gene TRBV29-1 combines with J gene TRBJ2-7, with a weak D call TRBD2 (7 bases). V was shortened by 1 base and J by 4 bases, with 20 bases between the two germline ends. The V gene's germline CDR1 is SQVTM and CDR2 ANQGSEA. The CDR3 has 16 residues. Here the CDR3 reads CSVEVGLGGATYEQYF. Written as DNA, the CDR3 is TGCAGCGTTGAAGTGGGGTTGGGGGGGGCGACATACGAGCAGTACTTC.

This clonotype showed up many times. V and J are TRBV14 and TRBJ2-5; a weak D match, TRBD2 (6 bases). In germline, CDR1 is SGHDN, CDR2 FVKESK. The V gene lost 4 bases and the J gene lost 2 bases, with 14 bases spanning the gap. CDR3 length equals 15 residues. The CDR3 sequence is CASSRLGTAQETQYF. The CDR3, as DNA: TGTGCCAGCAGCCGGCTGGGGACTGCACAAGAGACCCAGTACTTC.

This clonotype was observed at least ten times. The rearrangement links TRBV6-5 to TRBJ1-6; D is unclear. The CDR3 length is 13 residues. Per germline, CDR1 MNHEY and CDR2 SVGAGI. Trimming left V 4 bases short and J 4 bases short, with 5 bases between. The CDR3 protein is CASSSGYNSPLHF. The CDR3 DNA is TGTGCCAGCAGTTCCGGGTATAATTCACCCCTCCACTTT.

This clonotype has more than one count but fewer than ten. The chain carries TRBV7-2 and TRBJ2-5; D not resolved. The germline V gene has CDR1 SGHTA and CDR2 FQGNSA. The CDR3 loop spans 10 amino acids. Between the trimmed V and J ends, which lost 8 bases and 7 bases, there was a span of 8 bases. CDR3 nucleotides: TGTGCCAGCGGGCGGATGACCCAGTACTTC. This gives the protein CASGRMTQYF.

The chain couples TRBV11-1 to TRBJ2-7; 8 bases fit TRBD1. Trimming removed 5 bases from V and 3 bases from J; junction bases left unmatched: 6. This CDR3 comprises 14 residues. In germline, CDR1 is SGHAT, CDR2 FQDESV (reference sequence). CDR3 nucleotide sequence: TGTGCCAGCAGCGGCGACAGGGGCTACTACGAGCAGTACTTC. Translation gives CASSGDRGYYEQYF.